Sequencing of this T cell receptor (beta chain) was carried out in a study of blood T cells in healthy people across ages. A word on this clonotype: Its antigen is unknown.

Every donor provided 7.5 to 10 milliliters of peripheral blood. Study findings and constraints: Unsorted PBMCs ruled out conclusive naive versus antigen-experienced comparison.

The length of the CDR3 is 14 residues. Germline V gene sequence: CDR1 SGHTA, CDR2 FQGNSA. The ends were cut back, 3 bases at V and 3 bases at J, with 9 bases in the middle. Alongside a J-beta primer mix, a sample-barcoded 5' primer served in a second PCR lasting 7 to 11 cycles. MiXCR, run by TCRdb on the 5' RACE reads, gives a single entry per CDR3 protein. The table lists about 2 million distinct CDR3 sequences, around 48% of them singletons. The V and J genes are TRBV7-2 and TRBJ2-1; maybe TRBD1 (6 bases). The sequencing sample was made of blood. This receptor was identified in a woman aged 40 to 50 in good health. CDR3 DNA: TGTGCCAGCAGCTTCCGGGACATCTACAATGAGCAGTTCTTC. Protein sequence: CASSFRDIYNEQFF.